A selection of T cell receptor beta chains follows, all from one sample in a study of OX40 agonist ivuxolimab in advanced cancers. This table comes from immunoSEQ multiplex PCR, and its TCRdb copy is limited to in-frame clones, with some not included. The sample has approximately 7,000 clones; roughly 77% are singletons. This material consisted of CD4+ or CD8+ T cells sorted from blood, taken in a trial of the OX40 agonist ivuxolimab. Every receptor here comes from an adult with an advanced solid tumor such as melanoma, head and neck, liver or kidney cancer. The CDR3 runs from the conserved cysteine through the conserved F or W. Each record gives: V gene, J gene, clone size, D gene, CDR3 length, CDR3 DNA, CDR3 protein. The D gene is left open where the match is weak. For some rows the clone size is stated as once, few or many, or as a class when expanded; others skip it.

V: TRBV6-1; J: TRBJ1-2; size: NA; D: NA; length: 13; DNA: TGTGCCAGCAGTTCCGGGGTTAACTATGGCTACACCTTC; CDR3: CASSSGVNYGYTF
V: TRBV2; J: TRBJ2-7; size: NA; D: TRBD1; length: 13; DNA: TGTGCCAGCAGATTAACAGGGGCCTACGAGCAGTACTTC; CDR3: CASRLTGAYEQYF
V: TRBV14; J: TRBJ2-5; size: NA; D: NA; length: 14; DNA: TGTGCCAGCAGCCAAGTAAAGGGGAGAGAGACCCAGTACTTC; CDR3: CASSQVKGRETQYF
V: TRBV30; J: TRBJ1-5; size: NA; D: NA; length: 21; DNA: TGTGCCTGGAGTGAACCTGCCTCAGGCTATAGTCGCTCACCTAGCAATCAGCCCCAGCATTTT; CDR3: CAWSEPASGYSRSPSNQPQHF
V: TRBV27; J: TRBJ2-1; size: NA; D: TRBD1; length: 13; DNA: TGTGCCAGCAGTTTAGGGACAGGGGTTGAGCAGTTCTTC; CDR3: CASSLGTGVEQFF
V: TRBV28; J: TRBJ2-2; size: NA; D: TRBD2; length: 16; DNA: TGTGCCAGCAGGGTGGGACTAGCCGCGAACACCGGGGAGCTGTTTTTT; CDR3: CASRVGLAANTGELFF
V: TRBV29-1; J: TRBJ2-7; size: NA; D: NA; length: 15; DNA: TGCAGCGTTGAAGTACCGGGGTTGGACTCCTACGAGCAGTACTTC; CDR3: CSVEVPGLDSYEQYF
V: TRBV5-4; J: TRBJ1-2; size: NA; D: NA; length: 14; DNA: TGTGCCAGCAGCTTGGACAGGGAGTCCTATGGCTACACCTTC; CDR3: CASSLDRESYGYTF
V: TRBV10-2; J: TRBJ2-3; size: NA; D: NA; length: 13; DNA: TGCGCCAGCAGTGAATTAGGGTGGAATACGCAGTATTTT; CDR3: CASSELGWNTQYF
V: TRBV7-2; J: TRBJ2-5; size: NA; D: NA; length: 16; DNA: TGTGCCAGCAGCTTAGGACCAGGGGGGGACCGTGGGACCCAGTACTTC; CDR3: CASSLGPGGDRGTQYF
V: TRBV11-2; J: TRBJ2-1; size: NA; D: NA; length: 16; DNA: TGTGCCAGCAGCTTAGGGGAAGGCGCTCCATACAATGAGCAGTTCTTC; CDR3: CASSLGEGAPYNEQFF
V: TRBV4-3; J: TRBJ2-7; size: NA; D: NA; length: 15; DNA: TGCGCCAGCAGCCAAGGACCTTCGGGGCATTACGAGCAGTACTTC; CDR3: CASSQGPSGHYEQYF
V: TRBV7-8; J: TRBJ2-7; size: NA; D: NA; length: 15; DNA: TGTGCCAGCAGCTTAGAGTCTTCACCTAACTACGAGCAGTACTTC; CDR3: CASSLESSPNYEQYF
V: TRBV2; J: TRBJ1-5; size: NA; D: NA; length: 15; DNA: TGTGCCAGCAGTCGACAGGTAGGCGGCAATCAGCCCCAGCATTTT; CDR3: CASSRQVGGNQPQHF
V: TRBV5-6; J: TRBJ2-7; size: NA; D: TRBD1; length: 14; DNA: TGTGCCAGCAGCTACGGGACAGGGGGCTACGAGCAGTACTTC; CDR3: CASSYGTGGYEQYF
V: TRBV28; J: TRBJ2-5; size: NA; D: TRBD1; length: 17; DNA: TGTGCCAGCAGTCTAACAACCGGGACAGGGTACCAAGAGACCCAGTACTTC; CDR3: CASSLTTGTGYQETQYF
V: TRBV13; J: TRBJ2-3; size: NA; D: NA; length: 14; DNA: TGTGCCAGCAGCTCGGGACATAGCACAGATACGCAGTATTTT; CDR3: CASSSGHSTDTQYF
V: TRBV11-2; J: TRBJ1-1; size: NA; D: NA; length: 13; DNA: TGTGCCAGCAGCTTGGCCCTTTGGACTGAAGCTTTCTTT; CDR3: CASSLALWTEAFF
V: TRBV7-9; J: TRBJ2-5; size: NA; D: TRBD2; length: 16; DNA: TGTGCCAGCAGCACTAGCGGGGGGGCCGGAATCGAGACCCAGTACTTC; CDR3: CASSTSGGAGIETQYF
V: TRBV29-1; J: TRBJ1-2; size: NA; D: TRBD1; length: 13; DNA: TGCAGCGTACCGGGACAGGGTGTCCATGGCTACACCTTC; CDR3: CSVPGQGVHGYTF
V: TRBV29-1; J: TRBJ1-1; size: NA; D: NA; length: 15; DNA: TGCAGCGTTGAGGGGCTTCGGGGGATGAGCGCTGAAGCTTTCTTT; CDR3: CSVEGLRGMSAEAFF
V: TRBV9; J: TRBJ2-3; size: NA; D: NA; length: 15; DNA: TGTGCCAGCAGCGTAGAGGGTAGCGGCCCAGATACGCAGTATTTT; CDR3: CASSVEGSGPDTQYF
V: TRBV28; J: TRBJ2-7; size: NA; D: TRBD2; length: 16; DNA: TGTGCCAGCAGTTTATGGGGTACTAGCGGGATTTCCGAGCAGTACTTC; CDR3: CASSLWGTSGISEQYF
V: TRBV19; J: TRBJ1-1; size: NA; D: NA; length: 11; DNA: TGTGCCAGTCTTCAAGGATTAGTAGCTTTCTTT; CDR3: CASLQGLVAFF
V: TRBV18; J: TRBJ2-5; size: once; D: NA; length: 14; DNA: TGTGCCAGCTCACCACGGGACAAAAAAGAGACCCAGTACTTC; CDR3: CASSPRDKKETQYF
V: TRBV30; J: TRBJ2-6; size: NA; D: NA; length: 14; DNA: TGTGCCGGCCAGGGAGTCACTGGGGCCAACGTCCTGACTTTC; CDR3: CAGQGVTGANVLTF
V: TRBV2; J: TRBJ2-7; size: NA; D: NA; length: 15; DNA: TGTGCCAGCAGTGAGGGTAAGGACCCCCGCTACGAGCAGTACTTC; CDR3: CASSEGKDPRYEQYF
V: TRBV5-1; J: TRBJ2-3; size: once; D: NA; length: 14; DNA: TGCGCCAGCAGCTTGGGTCTCATGAAAGATACGCAGTATTTT; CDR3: CASSLGLMKDTQYF
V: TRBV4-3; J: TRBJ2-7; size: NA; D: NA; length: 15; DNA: TGCGCCAGCAGCCAAGAGTGGGTAGTCTCCTACGAGCAGTACTTC; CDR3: CASSQEWVVSYEQYF
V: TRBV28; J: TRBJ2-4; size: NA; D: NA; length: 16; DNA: TGTGCCAGCAGTCCGGGACTCGGGGGCGCAAAAAACATTCAGTACTTC; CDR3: CASSPGLGGAKNIQYF
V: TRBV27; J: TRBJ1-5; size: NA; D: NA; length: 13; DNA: TGTGCCAGCAGCCGGGATAGCAATCAGCCCCAGCATTTT; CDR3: CASSRDSNQPQHF
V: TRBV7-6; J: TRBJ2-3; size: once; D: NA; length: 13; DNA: TGTGCCAGCAGCTTAGCCTACACAGATACGCAGTATTTT; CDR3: CASSLAYTDTQYF
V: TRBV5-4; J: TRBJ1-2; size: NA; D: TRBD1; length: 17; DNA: TGTGCCAGCAGCTTGTGGACAGGACCTCTTCAGGGGTATGGCTACACCTTC; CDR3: CASSLWTGPLQGYGYTF
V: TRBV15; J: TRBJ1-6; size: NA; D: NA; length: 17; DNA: TGTGCCACCAGTAAGGGGACATTAAGCTCCTATAATTCACCCCTCCACTTT; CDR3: CATSKGTLSSYNSPLHF
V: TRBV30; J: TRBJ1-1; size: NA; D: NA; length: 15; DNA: TGTGCCTGGAGTGGGGGGGCAGGGCCGAACACTGAAGCTTTCTTT; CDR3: CAWSGGAGPNTEAFF
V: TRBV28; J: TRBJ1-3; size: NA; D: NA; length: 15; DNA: TGTGCCAGCAGTTTATTTACAGCTGCTGGAAACACCATATATTTT; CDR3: CASSLFTAAGNTIYF
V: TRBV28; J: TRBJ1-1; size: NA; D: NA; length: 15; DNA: TGTGCCAGCAGTTTAGGGCTCGGCGGGGACACTGAAGCTTTCTTT; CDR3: CASSLGLGGDTEAFF
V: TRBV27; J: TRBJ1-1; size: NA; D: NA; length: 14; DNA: TGTGCCAGCAGTTTAAAGACAGGGAACACTGAAGCTTTCTTT; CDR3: CASSLKTGNTEAFF
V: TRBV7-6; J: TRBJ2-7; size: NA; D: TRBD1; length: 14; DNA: TGTGCCAGCAGCGTAGGACAGGGAGGCTACGAGCAGTACTTC; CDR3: CASSVGQGGYEQYF
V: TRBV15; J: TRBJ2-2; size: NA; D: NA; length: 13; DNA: TGTGCCACCAGCGTTGACAGAGCCGGGGAGCTGTTTTTT; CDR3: CATSVDRAGELFF
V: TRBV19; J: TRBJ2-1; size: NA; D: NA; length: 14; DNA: TGTGCCAGTAGTATTGAGGAAGACTACAATGAGCAGTTCTTC; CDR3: CASSIEEDYNEQFF
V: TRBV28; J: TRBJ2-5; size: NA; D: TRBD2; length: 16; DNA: TGTGCCAGCAGTCTGGGACTAGCGGGAGGAATAGAGACCCAGTACTTC; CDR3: CASSLGLAGGIETQYF
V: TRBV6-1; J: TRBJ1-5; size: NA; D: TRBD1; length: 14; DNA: TGTGCCAGCAGTGCGACAGGGGGCAATCAGCCCCAGCATTTT; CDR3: CASSATGGNQPQHF
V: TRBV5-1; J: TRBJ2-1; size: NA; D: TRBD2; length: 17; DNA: TGCGCCAGCAGCTTGGCGGGCGGGAGGGCATCCTACAATGAGCAGTTCTTC; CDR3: CASSLAGGRASYNEQFF
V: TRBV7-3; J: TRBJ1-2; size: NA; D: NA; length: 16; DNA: TGTGCCAGCAGCTTGGTGAGGGGGACCCCTAGGTATGGCTACACCTTC; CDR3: CASSLVRGTPRYGYTF
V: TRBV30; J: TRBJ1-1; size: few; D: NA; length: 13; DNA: TGTGCCTGGAGTGAAGGGCTCGGCACTGAAGCTTTCTTT; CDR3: CAWSEGLGTEAFF